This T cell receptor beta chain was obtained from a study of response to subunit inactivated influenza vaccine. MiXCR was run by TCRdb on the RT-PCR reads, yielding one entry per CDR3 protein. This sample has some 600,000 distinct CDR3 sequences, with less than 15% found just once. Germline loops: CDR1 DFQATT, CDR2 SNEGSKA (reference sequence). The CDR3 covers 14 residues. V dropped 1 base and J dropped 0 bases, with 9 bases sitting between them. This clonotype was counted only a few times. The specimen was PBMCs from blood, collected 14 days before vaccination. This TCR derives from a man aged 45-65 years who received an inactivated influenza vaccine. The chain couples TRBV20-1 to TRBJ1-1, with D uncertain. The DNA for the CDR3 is TGCAGTGCTAGAGTAGGACCCATGAACACTGAAGCTTTCTTT. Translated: CSARVGPMNTEAFF.